The source of this T cell receptor beta chain is a study of blood T cell repertoires in COVID-19. Across the whole study: T cells, B-cell-depleted T cells, or PBMCs provided the cDNA or gDNA that served as material.

Using immunoSEQ multiplex PCR, the repertoire was profiled, and TCRdb retains in-frame clones only, with some absent. The sample shows nearly 95,000 clones, roughly 90% of them seen only once. CDR1 is SGHDN and CDR2 is FVKESK in the germline V gene. The CDR3 length is 15 residues. V lost 3 bases to trimming and J lost 2 bases; unmatched junction nucleotides: 3. The genes are TRBV14 and TRBJ1-3; 8 nucleotides match TRBD1. The specimen was peripheral blood. This receptor was obtained from a human donor with active COVID-19. The donor label of this sample is uncertain. CDR3 sequence: CASSHRTGTGNTIYF. The CDR3, as DNA: TGTGCCAGCAGCCACAGGACAGGGACTGGAAACACCATATATTTT.